Listed below are T cell receptor beta chains from one sample, sequenced in a study of T cells in Graves' hyperthyroidism and ophthalmopathy. TCRdb processed the multiplex PCR reads anew with MiXCR; each CDR3 protein has one entry. Among around 700,000 distinct CDR3 sequences listed, around a sixth were seen once. The sequenced sample consisted of blood. The receptors were gathered from a woman in her forties or fifties with Graves' hyperthyroidism that later progressed to Graves' ophthalmopathy. Each CDR3 is given with its conserved first and last residue. D genes are given only for firm matches. Size tells how often a clone was seen (once, few, many) or the class of an expanded clone, and some rows leave it out.

len,v_gene,j_gene,d_gene,abundance,CDR3aa,CDR3nt
14,TRBV10-1,TRBJ1-1,-,few,CASSAGYMNTEAFF,TGCGCCAGCAGTGCAGGGTACATGAACACTGAAGCTTTCTTT
17,TRBV2,TRBJ1-3,TRBD1,-,CASSRSGTGHSGNTIYF,TGTGCCAGCAGCCGGTCAGGGACAGGACACTCTGGAAACACCATATATTTT
12,TRBV3-1,TRBJ1-2,-,many,CASSQSESGYTF,TGTGCCAGCAGCCAATCCGAGAGCGGCTACACCTTC
13,TRBV5-1,TRBJ1-2,-,-,CASSLGTHYGYTF,TGCGCCAGCAGCTTAGGAACACACTATGGCTACACCTTC
15,TRBV7-8,TRBJ1-1,-,many,CASSLDAGTGTEAFF,TGTGCCAGCAGCTTAGATGCAGGCACCGGGACTGAAGCTTTCTTT
14,TRBV5-5,TRBJ2-3,-,-,CADSGTGSTDTQYF,TGTGCCGATAGCGGGACAGGAAGCACAGATACGCAGTATTTT
15,TRBV19,TRBJ2-1,TRBD1,-,CASSIAGTGRVAQFF,TGTGCCAGTAGTATTGCCGGGACAGGTAGAGTTGCGCAGTTCTTC
17,TRBV5-1,TRBJ1-4,-,few,CASSPRVRVGTNEKLFF,TGCGCCAGCAGCCCCCGAGTCCGCGTGGGAACTAATGAAAAACTGTTTTTT
14,TRBV9,TRBJ2-3,TRBD1,-,CASSVVQGADTQYF,TGTGCCAGCAGCGTAGTACAGGGGGCAGATACGCAGTATTTT
15,TRBV5-6,TRBJ2-1,-,few,CASSLGYRMANEQFF,TGTGCCAGCAGCTTGGGTTACAGAATGGCCAATGAGCAGTTCTTC
17,TRBV2,TRBJ2-1,TRBD2,many,CASSEVLAGGPGNEQFF,TGTGCCAGCAGTGAAGTTCTAGCGGGGGGGCCGGGGAATGAGCAGTTCTTC
14,TRBV7-6,TRBJ1-1,TRBD1,few,CASSPRAGGTEAFF,TGTGCCAGCAGCCCCCGGGCAGGGGGCACTGAAGCTTTCTTT
13,TRBV20-1,TRBJ2-3,-,-,CSARDWATDTQYF,TGCAGTGCTAGAGATTGGGCCACAGATACGCAGTATTTT
15,TRBV7-9,TRBJ1-4,-,few,CASSADGRANEKLFF,TGTGCCAGCAGCGCGGACGGACGGGCTAATGAAAAACTGTTTTTT
14,TRBV7-2,TRBJ2-1,TRBD2,few,CASSLSGADNEQFF,TGTGCCAGCAGCTTAAGCGGGGCCGACAATGAGCAGTTCTTC
14,TRBV29-1,TRBJ1-2,-,few,CSVEKTDLNYGYTF,TGCAGCGTTGAGAAAACCGACCTTAACTATGGCTACACCTTC
15,TRBV18,TRBJ1-5,TRBD1,many,CASSTGGSGNQPQHF,TGTGCCAGCTCGACAGGGGGTAGTGGCAATCAGCCCCAGCATTTT
16,TRBV7-9,TRBJ2-1,TRBD1,-,CASRHRDRGQYNEQFF,TGTGCCAGCAGACACCGGGACAGGGGACAATACAATGAGCAGTTCTTC
14,TRBV5-1,TRBJ1-1,TRBD1,many,CASSFNRGMAEAFF,TGCGCCAGCAGCTTTAACAGGGGGATGGCTGAAGCTTTCTTT
13,TRBV20-1,TRBJ2-7,-,many,CSARLASSYEQYF,TGCAGTGCTAGACTAGCGAGCTCCTACGAGCAGTACTTC
14,TRBV5-1,TRBJ1-1,-,-,CASSWYRAGDEAFF,TGCGCCAGCAGCTGGTACAGGGCCGGGGATGAAGCTTTCTTT
17,TRBV27,TRBJ2-3,TRBD1,few,CASSLYTGTAHTDTQYF,TGTGCCAGCAGTTTATATACCGGGACAGCCCACACGGATACGCAGTATTTT
13,TRBV5-1,TRBJ1-1,-,many,CASSLGPFTEAFF,TGCGCCAGCAGCTTGGGTCCTTTCACTGAAGCTTTCTTT
14,TRBV6-1,TRBJ2-7,-,-,CASSEVAGIYEQYF,TGTGCCAGCAGTGAAGTGGCAGGGATCTACGAGCAGTACTTC
17,TRBV5-4,TRBJ2-3,TRBD1,-,CASSLAQGAGGTDTQYF,TGTGCCAGCAGCTTGGCCCAGGGGGCTGGAGGCACAGATACGCAGTATTTT
13,TRBV12-5,TRBJ1-2,-,few,CASGPDPSHGYTF,TGTGCTAGTGGTCCCGACCCCTCCCATGGCTACACCTTC
13,TRBV2,TRBJ2-2,TRBD1,many,CASSAQGTGELFF,TGTGCCAGCAGTGCACAGGGGACCGGGGAGCTGTTTTTT
13,TRBV10-3,TRBJ1-1,-,-,CAIWEELNTEAFF,TGTGCCATTTGGGAGGAATTAAACACTGAAGCTTTCTTT
15,TRBV15,TRBJ2-1,-,few,CATSRERRTVNEQFF,TGTGCCACCAGCAGAGAGAGGAGGACAGTCAATGAGCAGTTCTTC